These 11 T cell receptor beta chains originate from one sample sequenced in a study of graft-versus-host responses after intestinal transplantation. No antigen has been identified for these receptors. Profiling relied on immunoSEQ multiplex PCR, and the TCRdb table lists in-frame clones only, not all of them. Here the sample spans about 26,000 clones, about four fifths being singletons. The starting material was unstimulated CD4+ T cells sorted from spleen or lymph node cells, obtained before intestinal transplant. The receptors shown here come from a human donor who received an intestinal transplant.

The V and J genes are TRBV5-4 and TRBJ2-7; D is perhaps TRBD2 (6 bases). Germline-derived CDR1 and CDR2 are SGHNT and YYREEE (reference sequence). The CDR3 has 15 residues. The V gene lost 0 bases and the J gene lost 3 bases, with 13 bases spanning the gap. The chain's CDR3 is CASSLGMGGYYEQYF. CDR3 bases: TGTGCCAGCAGCTTGGGGATGGGGGGTTACTACGAGCAGTACTTC.

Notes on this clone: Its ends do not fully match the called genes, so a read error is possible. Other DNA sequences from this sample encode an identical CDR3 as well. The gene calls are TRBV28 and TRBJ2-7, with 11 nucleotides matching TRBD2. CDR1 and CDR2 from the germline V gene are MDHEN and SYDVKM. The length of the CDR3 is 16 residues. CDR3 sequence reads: CASSSLTSGGRYEQYF. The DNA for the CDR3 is TGTGCCAGCAGTTCCCTTACTAGCGGGGGCCGGTACGAGCAGTACTTT.

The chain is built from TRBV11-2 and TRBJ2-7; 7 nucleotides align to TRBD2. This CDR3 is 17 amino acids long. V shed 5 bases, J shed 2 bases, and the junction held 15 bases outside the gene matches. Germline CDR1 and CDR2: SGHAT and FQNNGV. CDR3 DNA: TGTGCCAGCAGCCACAACCCACACGCCGGGACTACCTACGAGCAGTACTTC. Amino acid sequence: CASSHNPHAGTTYEQYF.

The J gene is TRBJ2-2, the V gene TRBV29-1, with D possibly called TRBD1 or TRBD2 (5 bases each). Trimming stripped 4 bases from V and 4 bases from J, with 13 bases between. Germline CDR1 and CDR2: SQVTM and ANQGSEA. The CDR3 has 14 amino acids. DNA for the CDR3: TGCAGCGTTGTGTGGGGGTCGATCACCGGGGAGCTGTTTTTT. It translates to CSVVWGSITGELFF.

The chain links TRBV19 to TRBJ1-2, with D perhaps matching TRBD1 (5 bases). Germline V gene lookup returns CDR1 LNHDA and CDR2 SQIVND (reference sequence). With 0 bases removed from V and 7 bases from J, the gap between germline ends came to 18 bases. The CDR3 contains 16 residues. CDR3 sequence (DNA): TGTGCCAGTAGTATAGATAGGACAAGGAGTACTGCTGGCTACACCTTC. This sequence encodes CASSIDRTRSTAGYTF.

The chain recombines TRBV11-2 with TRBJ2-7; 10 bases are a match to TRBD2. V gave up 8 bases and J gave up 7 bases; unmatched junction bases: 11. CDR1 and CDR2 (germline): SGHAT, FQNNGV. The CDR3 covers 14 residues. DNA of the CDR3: TGTGCCAGCGCCCCCGGGACTAGCGACAGGGAGCAGTACTTC. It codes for CASAPGTSDREQYF.

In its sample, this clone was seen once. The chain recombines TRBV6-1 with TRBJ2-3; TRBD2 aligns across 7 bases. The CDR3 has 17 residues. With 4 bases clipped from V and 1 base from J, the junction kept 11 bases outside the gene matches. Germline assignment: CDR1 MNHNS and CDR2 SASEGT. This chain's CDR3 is CASSVKAGTIGTDTQYF. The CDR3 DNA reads TGTGCCAGCAGTGTGAAAGCGGGGACTATCGGCACAGATACGCAGTATTTT.

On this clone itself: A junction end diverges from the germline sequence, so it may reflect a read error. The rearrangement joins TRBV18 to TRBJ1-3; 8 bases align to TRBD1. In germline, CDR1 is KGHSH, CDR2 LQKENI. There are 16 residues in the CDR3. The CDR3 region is CASSPRTGPSGNTIYF. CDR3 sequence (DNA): TGTGCCAGCTCTCCACGGACAGGGCCCTCTGGAAACACCATATATTTT.

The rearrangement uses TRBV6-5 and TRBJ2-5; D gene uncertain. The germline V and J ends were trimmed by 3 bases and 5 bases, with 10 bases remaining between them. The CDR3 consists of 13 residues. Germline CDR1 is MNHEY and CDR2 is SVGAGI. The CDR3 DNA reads TGTGCCAGCAGTTATTCTGTTCGGGAGACCCAGTACTTC. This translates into CASSYSVRETQYF.

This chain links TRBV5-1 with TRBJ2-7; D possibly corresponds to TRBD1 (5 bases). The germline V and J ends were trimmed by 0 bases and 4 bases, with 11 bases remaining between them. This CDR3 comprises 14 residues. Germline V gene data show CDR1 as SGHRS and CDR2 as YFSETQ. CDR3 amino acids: CASSLAGRDYEQYF. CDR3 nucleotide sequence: TGCGCCAGCAGCTTGGCTGGCAGGGATTACGAGCAGTACTTC.

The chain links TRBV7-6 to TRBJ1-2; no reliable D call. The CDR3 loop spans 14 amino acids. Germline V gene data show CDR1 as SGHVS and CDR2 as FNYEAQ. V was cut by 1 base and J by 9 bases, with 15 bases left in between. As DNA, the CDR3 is TGTGCCAGCAGCTTAGGCGGCAACGCTGGGAGCTACACCTTC. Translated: CASSLGGNAGSYTF.